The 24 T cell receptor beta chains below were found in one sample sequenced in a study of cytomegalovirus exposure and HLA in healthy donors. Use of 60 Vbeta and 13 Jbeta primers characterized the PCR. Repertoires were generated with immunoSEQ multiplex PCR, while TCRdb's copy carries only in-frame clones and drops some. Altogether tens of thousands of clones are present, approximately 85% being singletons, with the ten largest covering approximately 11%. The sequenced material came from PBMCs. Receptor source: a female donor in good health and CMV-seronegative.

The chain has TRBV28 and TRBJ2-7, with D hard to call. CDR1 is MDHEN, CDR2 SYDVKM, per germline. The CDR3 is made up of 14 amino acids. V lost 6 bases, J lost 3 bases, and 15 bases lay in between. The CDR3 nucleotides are TGTGCCAGCAGCCACAGACACCTTCTCTACGAGCAGTACTTC. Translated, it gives CASSHRHLLYEQYF.

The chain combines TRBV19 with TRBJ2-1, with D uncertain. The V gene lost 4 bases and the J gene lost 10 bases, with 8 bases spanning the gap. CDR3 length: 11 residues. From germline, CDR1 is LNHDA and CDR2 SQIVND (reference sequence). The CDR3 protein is CASSNNGEQFF. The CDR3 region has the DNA TGTGCCAGTAGTAACAACGGGGAGCAGTTCTTC.

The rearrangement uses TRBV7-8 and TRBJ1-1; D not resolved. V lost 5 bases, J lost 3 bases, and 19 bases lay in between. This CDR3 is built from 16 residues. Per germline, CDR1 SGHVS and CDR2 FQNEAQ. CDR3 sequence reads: CASSLPPTTMDTEAFF. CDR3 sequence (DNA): TGTGCCAGCAGCCTACCGCCGACAACGATGGACACTGAAGCTTTCTTT.

CDR3 region: CASSTGQLYEQYF. The DNA for the CDR3 is TGTGCCAGTAGTACGGGACAGCTCTACGAGCAGTACTTC. The V and J genes are TRBV19 and TRBJ2-7; 7 positions agree with TRBD1. CDR1 is LNHDA and CDR2 is SQIVND in the germline V gene (reference sequence). The length of the CDR3 is 13 residues. The trim removed 4 bases at V and 3 bases at J, leaving 3 bases unmatched.

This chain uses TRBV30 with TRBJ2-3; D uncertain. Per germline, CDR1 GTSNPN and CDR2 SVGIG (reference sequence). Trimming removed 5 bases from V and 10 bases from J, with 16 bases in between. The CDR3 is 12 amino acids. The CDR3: CAWSPLEIPQYF. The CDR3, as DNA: TGTGCCTGGTCCCCCCTGGAGATTCCGCAGTATTTT.

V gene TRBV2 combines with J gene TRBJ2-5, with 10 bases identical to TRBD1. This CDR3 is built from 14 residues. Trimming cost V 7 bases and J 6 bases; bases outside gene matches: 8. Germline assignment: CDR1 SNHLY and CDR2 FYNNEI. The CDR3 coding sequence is TGTGCCAGCACGGAGACAGGGGGCCGACAGACCCAGTACTTC. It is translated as CASTETGGRQTQYF. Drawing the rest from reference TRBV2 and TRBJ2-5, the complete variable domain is EPEVTQTPSHQVTQMGQEVILRCVPISNHLYFYWYRQILGQKVEFLVSFYNNEISEKSEIFDDQFSVERPDGSNFTLKIRSTKLEDSAMYFCASTETGGRQTQYFGPGTRLLVL.

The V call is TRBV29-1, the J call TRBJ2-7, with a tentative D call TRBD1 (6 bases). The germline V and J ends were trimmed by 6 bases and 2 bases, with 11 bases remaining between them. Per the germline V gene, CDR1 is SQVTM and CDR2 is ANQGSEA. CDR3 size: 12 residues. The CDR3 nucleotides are TGCAGCGTCAGGACAGACACCTACGAGCAGTACTTC. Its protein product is CSVRTDTYEQYF.

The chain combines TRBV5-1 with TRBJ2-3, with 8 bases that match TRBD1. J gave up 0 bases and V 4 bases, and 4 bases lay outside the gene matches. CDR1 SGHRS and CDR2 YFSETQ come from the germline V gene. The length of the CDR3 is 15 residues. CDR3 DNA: TGCGCCAGCAGCCAGGACAGGGTCAGCACAGATACGCAGTATTTT. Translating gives CASSQDRVSTDTQYF. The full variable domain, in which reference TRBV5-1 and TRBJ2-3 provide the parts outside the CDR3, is KAGVTQTPRYLIKTRGQQVTLSCSPISGHRSVSWYQQTPGQGLQFLFEYFSETQRNKGNFPGRFSGRQFSNSRSEMNVSTLELGDSALYLCASSQDRVSTDTQYFGPGTRLTVL.

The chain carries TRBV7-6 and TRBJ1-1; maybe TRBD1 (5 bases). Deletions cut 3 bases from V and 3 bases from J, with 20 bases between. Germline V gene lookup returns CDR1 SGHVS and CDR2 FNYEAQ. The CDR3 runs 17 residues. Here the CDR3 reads CASSLGSRGPQDTEAFF. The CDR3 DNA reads TGTGCCAGCAGCTTGGGTTCGCGGGGACCCCAGGACACTGAAGCTTTCTTT.

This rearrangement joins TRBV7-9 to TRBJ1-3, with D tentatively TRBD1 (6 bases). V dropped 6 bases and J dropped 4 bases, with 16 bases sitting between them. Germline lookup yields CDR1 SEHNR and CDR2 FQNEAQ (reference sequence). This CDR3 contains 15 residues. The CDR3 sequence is CASSPQQGRGNTIYF. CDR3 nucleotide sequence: TGTGCCAGCAGTCCCCAACAGGGCCGGGGAAACACCATATATTTT.

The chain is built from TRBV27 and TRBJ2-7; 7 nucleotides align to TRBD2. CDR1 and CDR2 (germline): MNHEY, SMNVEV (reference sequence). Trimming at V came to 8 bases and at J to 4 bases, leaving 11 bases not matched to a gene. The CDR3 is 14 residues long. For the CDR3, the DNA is TGTGCCAGCTCCCGCAGCGGGACGGAGTACGAGCAGTACTTC. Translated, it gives CASSRSGTEYEQYF.

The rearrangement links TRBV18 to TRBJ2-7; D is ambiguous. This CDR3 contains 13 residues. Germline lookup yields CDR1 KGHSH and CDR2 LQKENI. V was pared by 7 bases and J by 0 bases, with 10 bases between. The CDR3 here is CASYSASSYEQYF. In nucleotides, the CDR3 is TGTGCCAGCTATTCTGCGAGCTCCTACGAGCAGTACTTC.

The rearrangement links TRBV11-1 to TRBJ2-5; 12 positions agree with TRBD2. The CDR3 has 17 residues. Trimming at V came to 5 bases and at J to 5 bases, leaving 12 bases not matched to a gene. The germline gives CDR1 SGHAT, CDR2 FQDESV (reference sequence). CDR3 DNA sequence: TGTGCCAGCAGCCCCGGGACTAGCGGGTTTCTGTGGGAGACCCAGTACTTC. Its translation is CASSPGTSGFLWETQYF. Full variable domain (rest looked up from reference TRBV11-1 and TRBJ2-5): EAEVAQSPRYKITEKSQAVAFWCDPISGHATLYWYRQILGQGPELLVQFQDESVVDDSQLPKDRFSAERLKGVDSTLKIQPAELGDSAMYLCASSPGTSGFLWETQYFGPGTRLLVL.

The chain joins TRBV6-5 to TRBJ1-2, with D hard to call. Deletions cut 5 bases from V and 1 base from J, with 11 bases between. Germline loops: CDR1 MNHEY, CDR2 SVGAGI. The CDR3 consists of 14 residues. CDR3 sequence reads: CASSQRTDNYGYTF. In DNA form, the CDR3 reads TGTGCCAGCAGTCAGCGGACCGATAACTATGGCTACACCTTC.

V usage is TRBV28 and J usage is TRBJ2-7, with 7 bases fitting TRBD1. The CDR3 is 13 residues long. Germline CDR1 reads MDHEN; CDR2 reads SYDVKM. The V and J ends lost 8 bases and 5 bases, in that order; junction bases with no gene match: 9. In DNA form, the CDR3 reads TGTGCCAGCGAACCACAGGGGTGGCACGAGCAGTACTTC. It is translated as CASEPQGWHEQYF.

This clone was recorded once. The CDR3 DNA is TGTGCCAGCAGCCCCCGGGGGGACGCTCCCCTCCACTTT. It translates to CASSPRGDAPLHF. The gene calls are TRBV7-2 and TRBJ1-6, with D perhaps TRBD1 (5 bases). Trimming left V 5 bases short and J 13 bases short, with 15 bases between. The CDR3 is 13 residues long. CDR1 and CDR2 from the germline V gene are SGHTA and FQGNSA.

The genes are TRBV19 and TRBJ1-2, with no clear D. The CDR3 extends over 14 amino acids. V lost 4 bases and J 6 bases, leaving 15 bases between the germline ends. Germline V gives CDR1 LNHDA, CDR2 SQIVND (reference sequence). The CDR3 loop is CASSTQAELHGYTF. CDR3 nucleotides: TGTGCCAGTAGTACCCAAGCGGAACTGCATGGCTACACCTTC.

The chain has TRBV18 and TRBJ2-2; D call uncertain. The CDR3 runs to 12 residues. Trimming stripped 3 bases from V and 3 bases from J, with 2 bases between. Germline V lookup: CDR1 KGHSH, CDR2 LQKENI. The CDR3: CASSPDTGELFF. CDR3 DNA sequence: TGTGCCAGCTCACCCGACACCGGGGAGCTGTTTTTT.

The CDR3 here is CASSLGQEREKLFF. CDR3 in DNA: TGCGCCAGCAGCTTGGGACAGGAGAGGGAAAAACTGTTTTTT. The chain employs TRBV5-1 and TRBJ1-4, with D perhaps matching TRBD1 (6 bases). Trimming shortened V by 0 bases and J by 8 bases, and 11 bases separated the two germline ends. The CDR3 loop spans 14 amino acids. CDR1 SGHRS and CDR2 YFSETQ come from the germline V gene.

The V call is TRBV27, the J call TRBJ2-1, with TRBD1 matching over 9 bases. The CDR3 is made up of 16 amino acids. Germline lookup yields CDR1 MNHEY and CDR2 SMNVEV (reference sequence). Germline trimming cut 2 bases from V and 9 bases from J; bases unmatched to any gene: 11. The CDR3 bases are TGTGCCAGCAGTTTAAGTCCCGGGACAGGGAGGGTTGAGCAGTTCTTC. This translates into CASSLSPGTGRVEQFF.

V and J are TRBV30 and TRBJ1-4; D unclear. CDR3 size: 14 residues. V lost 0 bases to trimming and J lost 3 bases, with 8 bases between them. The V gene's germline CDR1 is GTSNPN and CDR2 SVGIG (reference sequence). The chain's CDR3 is CAWSVYSSNEKLFF. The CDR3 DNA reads TGTGCCTGGAGTGTATACAGTTCTAATGAAAAACTGTTTTTT.

The CDR3 protein is CASSIDLYRGLYEQYF. CDR3 nucleotide sequence: TGTGCCAGTAGTATAGATCTATACAGGGGGCTTTACGAGCAGTACTTC. This chain connects TRBV19 to TRBJ2-7; 9 bases fit TRBD1. CDR3 size: 16 residues. The germline V gene encodes CDR1 LNHDA and CDR2 SQIVND (reference sequence). The V gene end was trimmed by 0 bases and the J gene end by 4 bases; junction bases not matched to a gene: 7.

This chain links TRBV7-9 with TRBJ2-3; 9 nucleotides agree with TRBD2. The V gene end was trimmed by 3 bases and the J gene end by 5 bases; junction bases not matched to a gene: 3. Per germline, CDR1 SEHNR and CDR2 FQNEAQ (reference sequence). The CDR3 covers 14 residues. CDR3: CASSFSGRVDTQYF. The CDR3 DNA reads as TGTGCCAGCAGCTTTAGCGGGAGAGTAGATACGCAGTATTTT.

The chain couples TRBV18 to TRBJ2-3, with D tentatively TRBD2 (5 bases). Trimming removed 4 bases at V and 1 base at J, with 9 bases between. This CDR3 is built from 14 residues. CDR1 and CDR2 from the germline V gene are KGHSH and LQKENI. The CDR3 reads CASSLSGGTDTQYF. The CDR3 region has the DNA TGTGCCAGCTCACTGTCCGGGGGCACAGATACGCAGTATTTT.